Shown below are 21 T cell receptor beta chains from a single sample sequenced in a study of blood T cell repertoires in COVID-19. The table came from immunoSEQ multiplex PCR; TCRdb's copy has only in-frame clones and leaves some out. The sample carries over 65,000 clones, 80% recorded once. The sequencing input was peripheral blood. All receptors derive from a woman in her forties with active or convalescent COVID-19.

The rearrangement joins TRBV3-1 (or the pseudogene TRBV3-2) to TRBJ1-2, with 7 bases matching TRBD1. Per germline, CDR1 LGHDT and CDR2 YNNKEL (reference sequence). V lost 0 bases to trimming and J lost 4 bases; unmatched junction nucleotides: 5. There are 15 residues in the CDR3. CDR3 loop: CASSQEGPGGYGYTF. The CDR3 DNA follows: TGTGCCAGCAGCCAAGAAGGCCCAGGGGGCTATGGCTACACCTTC.

This sequence joins TRBV5-4 and TRBJ2-7; 8 nucleotides align to TRBD2. The CDR3 length is 16 residues. The V gene's germline CDR1 is SGHNT and CDR2 YYREEE (reference sequence). J was trimmed by 1 base and V by 4 bases; bases with no gene match: 10. The CDR3 loop reads CASSRGGTRGSYEQYF. DNA for the CDR3: TGTGCCAGCAGCCGGGGGGGCACAAGGGGGTCCTACGAGCAGTACTTC.

The chain recombines TRBV7-3 with TRBJ2-3, with 10 bases that match TRBD2. Germline CDR1 and CDR2: SGHTA and FQGTGA. The ends lost 2 bases at V and 2 bases at J; junction bases unmatched: 7. This CDR3 contains 17 residues. The CDR3 DNA follows: TGTGCCAGCAGCTTATCAGCTAGCGGGAGCCCCACAGATACGCAGTATTTT. Encoded protein: CASSLSASGSPTDTQYF.

This rearrangement joins TRBV15 to TRBJ1-2; TRBD1 is a possible D gene (5 bases). CDR1 LNHNV and CDR2 YYDKDF come from the germline V gene (reference sequence). Trimming took off 3 bases at V and 0 bases at J, with 11 bases between the two ends. CDR3 size: 15 residues. The CDR3 coding sequence is TGTGCCACCAGCAGGGTCAAGGGGACTAACTATGGCTACACCTTC. The encoded protein is CATSRVKGTNYGYTF.

The J gene is TRBJ2-2, the V gene TRBV29-1, with 12 bases fitting TRBD2. The ends lost 6 bases at V and 5 bases at J; junction bases unmatched: 7. This CDR3 is 15 amino acids long. In germline, CDR1 is SQVTM, CDR2 ANQGSEA. In nucleotides, the CDR3 is TGCAGCGTGCTAGCGGGAGGGCCAGATACCGGGGAGCTGTTTTTT. This gives the protein CSVLAGGPDTGELFF.

J is TRBJ2-5 and V is TRBV18; possibly TRBD2 for D (7 bases). V gave up 3 bases and J gave up 5 bases, with 19 bases separating them. The CDR3 extends over 16 amino acids. Germline assignment: CDR1 KGHSH and CDR2 LQKENI. CDR3 DNA sequence: TGTGCCAGCTCACCGAAACACCCACAGGGAGGGGAGACCCAGTACTTC. Protein sequence: CASSPKHPQGGETQYF.

This clone was observed many times. The chain has TRBV6-5 and TRBJ1-5; TRBD1 agrees at 9 bases. From germline, CDR1 is MNHEY and CDR2 SVGAGI. The J segment lost 7 bases and the V segment lost 8 bases, leaving 12 bases of the junction unmatched. The CDR3 totals 15 residues. The CDR3 sequence is CASYRSGTGNQPQHF. CDR3 nucleotides: TGTGCCAGCTACCGTTCTGGGACAGGGAACCAGCCCCAGCATTTT.

The chain joins TRBV6-5 to TRBJ2-5; a possible D gene is TRBD1 (6 bases). Germline V CDR1 and CDR2: MNHEY, SVGAGI. The CDR3 consists of 15 residues. The ends were cut back, 4 bases at V and 3 bases at J, with 15 bases in the middle. This chain's CDR3 is CASSSPGQREETQYF. The CDR3 nucleotides are TGTGCCAGCAGTTCCCCGGGACAACGAGAAGAGACCCAGTACTTC.

The V and J genes are TRBV6-5 and TRBJ2-1, with TRBD2 matching 9 bases. Germline V lookup: CDR1 MNHEY, CDR2 SVGAGI. With 5 bases clipped from V and 3 bases from J, the junction kept 5 bases outside the gene matches. There are 15 residues in the CDR3. CDR3 sequence reads: CASSLRTSDYNEQFF. Written as DNA, the CDR3 is TGTGCCAGCAGTCTCCGGACTAGCGACTACAATGAGCAGTTCTTC.

The V gene is TRBV2, the J gene TRBJ1-4; D is uncertain. Germline V lookup: CDR1 SNHLY, CDR2 FYNNEI. The CDR3 contains 12 residues. Trimming shortened V by 4 bases and J by 8 bases, and 8 bases separated the two germline ends. DNA for the CDR3: TGTGCCAGCAGTGGGTGGGAGGAAAAACTGTTTTTT. Encoded protein: CASSGWEEKLFF.

This clone occurred once. The chain has TRBV21-1 and TRBJ1-6; the table's D call of TRBD1 was not tested on the DNA. TRBV21-1 constitutes a pseudogene. CDR3 size: 14 residues. Here the CDR3 reads CASKQGAGNSPLHF. DNA for the CDR3: TGTGCCAGCAAGCAGGGGGCGGGAAATTCACCCCTCCACTTT.

J is TRBJ1-2 and V is TRBV7-9; maybe TRBD1 (5 bases). Germline CDR1 SEHNR, CDR2 FQNEAQ (reference sequence). V shed 1 base and J shed 0 bases, with 12 bases lying between them. The CDR3 contains 16 residues. As DNA, the CDR3 is TGTGCCAGCAGCTTAGTCGCGTGGGGGGCTAACTATGGCTACACCTTC. This encodes CASSLVAWGANYGYTF.

This CDR3 reads CAWSLLGTGKGYGYTF. Written as DNA, the CDR3 is TGTGCCTGGAGTCTCCTGGGGACAGGGAAGGGCTATGGCTACACCTTC. This chain links TRBV30 with TRBJ1-2; 9 bases are a match to TRBD1. J lost 4 bases, V lost 2 bases, and 11 bases had no gene match. The CDR3 runs 16 residues. From germline, CDR1 is GTSNPN and CDR2 SVGIG (reference sequence).

The V call is TRBV19, the J call TRBJ2-7, with D tentatively TRBD1 (6 bases). Per the germline V gene, CDR1 is LNHDA and CDR2 is SQIVND (reference sequence). V was pared by 1 base and J by 3 bases, with 13 bases between. The CDR3 is 15 amino acids. The CDR3 reads CASSIGPDRDYEQYF. The CDR3 nucleotides are TGTGCCAGTAGTATAGGCCCGGACAGAGACTACGAGCAGTACTTC.

The V call is TRBV5-1, the J call TRBJ1-6, with D unclear. The germline gives CDR1 SGHRS, CDR2 YFSETQ. CDR3 length equals 17 residues. Trimming removed 1 base at V and 4 bases at J, with 15 bases between. CDR3 protein: CASSLSGSAAYNSPLHF. CDR3 DNA: TGCGCCAGCAGCTTGAGCGGGTCAGCGGCTTATAATTCACCCCTCCACTTT.

The V gene is TRBV5-1, the J gene TRBJ2-7, with D perhaps TRBD2 (6 bases). Trimming left V 5 bases short and J 4 bases short, with 10 bases between. The CDR3 is 12 residues long. Germline V gives CDR1 SGHRS, CDR2 YFSETQ. CDR3 in DNA: TGCGCCAGCAGGAAGGAGGGGTACGAGCAGTACTTC. It is translated as CASRKEGYEQYF.

This sequence joins TRBV11-2 and TRBJ2-5, with D perhaps TRBD2 (6 bases). Germline V CDR1 and CDR2: SGHAT, FQNNGV. The CDR3 is made up of 16 amino acids. V gave up 1 base and J gave up 5 bases, with 17 bases separating them. The CDR3, as DNA: TGTGCCAGCAGCTTAGGGACCTCGACTAGTCTGGAGACCCAGTACTTC. Its protein is CASSLGTSTSLETQYF.

In this sample, this clone turned up a few times. This chain joins TRBV5-4 and TRBJ2-2; 9 nucleotides line up with TRBD2. Unmatched junction bases numbered 6, after V lost 2 bases and J lost 4 bases. Germline V gene lookup returns CDR1 SGHNT and CDR2 YYREEE (reference sequence). The length of the CDR3 is 16 residues. This CDR3 is CASSLSSGVGTGELFF. The CDR3 coding sequence is TGTGCCAGCAGCTTATCTAGCGGGGTGGGCACCGGGGAGCTGTTTTTT.

The rearrangement joins TRBV28 to TRBJ2-1; a weak D match, TRBD1 (5 bases). Germline V gene lookup returns CDR1 MDHEN and CDR2 SYDVKM. Trimming stripped 6 bases from V and 0 bases from J, with 15 bases between. This CDR3 region has 16 residues. CDR3 residues: CASSTFRVNSYNEQFF. The CDR3 DNA reads TGTGCCAGCAGCACCTTCAGGGTGAACTCCTACAATGAGCAGTTCTTC.

The chain couples TRBV18 to TRBJ2-7; a possible D gene is TRBD2 (6 bases). The CDR3 is 14 residues long. Germline V CDR1 and CDR2: KGHSH, LQKENI. V lost 0 bases and J lost 6, with 12 bases in between. As DNA, the CDR3 is TGTGCCAGCTCACCACCCGGCGGGGTCTTCGAGCAGTACTTC. The encoded protein is CASSPPGGVFEQYF. Full variable domain (outside the CDR3, taken from reference TRBV18 and TRBJ2-7): NAGVMQNPRHLVRRRGQEARLRCSPMKGHSHVYWYRQLPEEGLKFMVYLQKENIIDESGMPKERFSAEFPKEGPSILRIQQVVRGDSAAYFCASSPPGGVFEQYFGPGTRLTVT.

This clone was observed once. This chain links TRBV7-7 with TRBJ2-3, with 8 nucleotides matching TRBD2. V shed 3 bases, J shed 2 bases, and the junction held 4 bases outside the gene matches. The CDR3 is made up of 15 amino acids. CDR1 and CDR2 (germline): SSHAT, FNYEAQ (reference sequence). The CDR3 here is CASSFGTRPTDTQYF. The DNA of the CDR3 is TGTGCCAGCAGCTTTGGGACTAGGCCCACAGATACGCAGTATTTT.